Listed below are T cell receptor beta chains from one sample, sequenced in a study of neoadjuvant anti-PD-1 for oral cavity cancer. Produced via immunoSEQ multiplex PCR; TCRdb's table is partial and in-frame only. The sample holds tens of thousands of clones; about three quarters are singletons and the top ten take more than 4%. The sample consisted of PBMCs, taken after nivolumab (anti-PD-1) treatment. These receptors came from a person between 40 and 79 years old with oral cavity squamous cell carcinoma. Both conserved end residues are part of each CDR3. Each record gives: J gene, D gene, V gene, clone size, CDR3 protein, CDR3 DNA. D genes are given only for firm matches. The size field is filled for only some rows; it gives once, few, many or a size class.

>TRBJ2-4|.|TRBV29-1|few
CSVVEGIQYF
TGCAGCGTTGTGGAGGGCATTCAGTACTTC
>TRBJ1-5|.|TRBV9|.
CASSPGLSYSNQPQHF
TGTGCCAGCAGCCCGGGACTATCATATAGCAATCAGCCCCAGCATTTT
>TRBJ1-2|.|TRBV6-4|.
CASSTLGKGGGYTF
TGTGCCAGCAGTACCCTCGGGAAGGGAGGAGGCTACACCTTC
>TRBJ2-2|.|TRBV10-1|few
CASSTRVGELFF
TGCGCCAGCAGCACTAGGGTCGGGGAGCTGTTTTTT
>TRBJ2-7|.|TRBV21-1|.
CASSNRYREAKEQYF
TGTGCCAGCAGCAATAGATACAGGGAGGCAAAGGAGCAGTACTTC
>TRBJ2-1|.|TRBV9|.
CASSPSGRSDNEQFF
TGTGCCAGCAGCCCCTCCGGCCGGTCTGACAATGAGCAGTTCTTC
>TRBJ2-1|.|TRBV7-9|once
CATPWGGSYNEQFF
TGTGCCACCCCCTGGGGAGGCTCCTACAATGAGCAGTTCTTC
>TRBJ2-5|.|TRBV5-7|.
CASSLERELQETQYF
TGTGCCAGCAGCTTGGAGAGGGAACTCCAAGAGACCCAGTACTTC
>TRBJ1-5|.|TRBV7-6|few
CASSLTMGGPQHF
TGTGCCAGCAGCCTCACTATGGGTGGCCCCCAGCATTTT
>TRBJ2-5|.|TRBV2|.
CASSRDETQYF
TGTGCCAGCAGCAGGGACGAGACCCAGTACTTC
>TRBJ2-6|.|TRBV7-3|.
CASSLIGRGSSGANVLTF
TGTGCCAGCAGCTTAATAGGGAGAGGGAGCTCTGGGGCCAACGTCCTGACTTTC
>TRBJ1-6|.|TRBV11-2|.
CASSSRTGYNSPLHF
TGTGCCAGCAGTTCGAGGACTGGGTATAATTCACCCCTCCACTTT
>TRBJ2-3|.|TRBV4-2|.
CASSQEGSSGGTQYF
TGTGCCAGCAGCCAAGAGGGGTCCAGTGGTGGTACGCAGTATTTT
>TRBJ2-7|.|TRBV10-2|.
CASSGVYEQYF
TGCGCCAGCAGTGGAGTCTACGAGCAGTACTTC
>TRBJ2-7|TRBD2|TRBV5-1|.
CASSSYYLAGEAQYF
TGCGCCAGCAGCTCGTATTATCTAGCGGGAGAGGCGCAGTACTTC
>TRBJ1-6|.|TRBV27|.
CASWPRGAASLHF
TGTGCCAGCTGGCCCCGGGGGGCGGCGTCCCTCCACTTT
>TRBJ2-2|.|TRBV5-6|.
CASSLAAGELFF
TGTGCCAGCAGCTTGGCTGCCGGGGAGCTGTTTTTT
>TRBJ1-1|.|TRBV25-1|few
CASSAQGWKNTEAFF
TGTGCCAGCAGTGCTCAGGGGTGGAAGAACACTGAAGCTTTCTTT
>TRBJ1-4|.|TRBV2|.
CASSADGNEKLFF
TGTGCCAGCAGTGCAGACGGTAATGAAAAACTGTTTTTT
>TRBJ2-3|TRBD1|TRBV5-1|.
CASSLDRGPVTQYF
TGCGCCAGCAGCTTGGATAGGGGGCCTGTTACGCAGTATTTT
>TRBJ2-4|.|TRBV2|.
CASRRQGGGSAKNIQYF
TGTGCCAGCAGGAGACAGGGCGGAGGGTCGGCCAAAAACATTCAGTACTTC
>TRBJ1-5|TRBD1|TRBV7-9|.
CASSLFHGNRGRSNQPQHF
TGTGCCAGCAGCTTGTTTCATGGGAACAGGGGCCGTAGCAATCAGCCCCAGCATTTT
>TRBJ2-5|.|TRBV5-1|.
CASSPHRETQYF
TGCGCCAGCAGCCCCCACCGGGAGACCCAGTACTTC
>TRBJ1-4|.|TRBV5-5|.
CASSPSPDEKLFF
TGTGCCAGCAGTCCCTCGCCAGACGAAAAACTGTTTTTT
>TRBJ2-4|.|TRBV10-3|.
CAISESAGTKNIQYF
TGTGCCATCAGTGAGTCGGCAGGGACCAAAAACATTCAGTACTTC
>TRBJ2-5|.|TRBV6-5|.
CASSYVGGLGETQYF
TGTGCCAGCAGTTACGTCGGGGGGCTCGGGGAGACCCAGTACTTC
>TRBJ1-5|.|TRBV2|.
CASSEDSYSNQPQHF
TGTGCCAGCAGTGAAGACAGCTATAGCAATCAGCCCCAGCATTTT
>TRBJ1-1|.|TRBV2|.
CASSARGGTEAFF
TGTGCCAGCAGTGCCCGAGGGGGCACTGAAGCTTTCTTT
>TRBJ2-6|TRBD1|TRBV28|.
CASSKPGQLLSGANVLTF
TGTGCCAGCAGTAAACCGGGACAGTTACTCTCTGGGGCCAACGTCCTGACTTTC